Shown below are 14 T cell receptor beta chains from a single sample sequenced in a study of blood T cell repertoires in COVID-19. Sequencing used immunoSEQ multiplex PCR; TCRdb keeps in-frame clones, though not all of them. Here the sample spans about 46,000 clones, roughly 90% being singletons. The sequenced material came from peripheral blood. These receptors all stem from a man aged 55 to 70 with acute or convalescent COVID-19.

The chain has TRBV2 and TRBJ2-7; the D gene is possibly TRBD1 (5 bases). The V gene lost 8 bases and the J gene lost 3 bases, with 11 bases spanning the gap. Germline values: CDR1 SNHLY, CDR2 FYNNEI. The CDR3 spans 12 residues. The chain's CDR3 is CASGNQGYEQYF. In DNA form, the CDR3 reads TGTGCCAGCGGAAACCAGGGCTACGAGCAGTACTTC.

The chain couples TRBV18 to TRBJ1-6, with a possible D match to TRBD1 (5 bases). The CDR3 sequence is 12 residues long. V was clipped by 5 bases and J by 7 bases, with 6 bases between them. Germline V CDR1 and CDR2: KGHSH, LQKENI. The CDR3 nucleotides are TGTGCCAGCTCAGGGGGGAATTCACCCCTCCACTTT. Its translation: CASSGGNSPLHF.

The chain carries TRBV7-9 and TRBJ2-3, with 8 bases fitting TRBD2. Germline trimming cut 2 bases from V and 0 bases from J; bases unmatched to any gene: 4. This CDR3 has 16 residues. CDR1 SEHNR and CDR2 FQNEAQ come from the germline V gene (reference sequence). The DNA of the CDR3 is TGTGCCAGCAGCTTAACGGGAGGGAGGAGCACAGATACGCAGTATTTT. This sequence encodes CASSLTGGRSTDTQYF.

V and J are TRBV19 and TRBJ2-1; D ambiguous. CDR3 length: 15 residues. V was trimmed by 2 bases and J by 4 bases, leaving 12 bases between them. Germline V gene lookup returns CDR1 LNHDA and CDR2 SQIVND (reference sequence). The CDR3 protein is CASSITSLEYNEQFF. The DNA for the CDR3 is TGTGCCAGTAGTATAACCTCGCTAGAGTACAATGAGCAGTTCTTC.

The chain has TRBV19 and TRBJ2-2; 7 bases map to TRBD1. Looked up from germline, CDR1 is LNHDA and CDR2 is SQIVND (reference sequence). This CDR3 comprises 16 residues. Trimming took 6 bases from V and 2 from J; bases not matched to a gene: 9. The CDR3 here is CASSPTGTANTGELFF. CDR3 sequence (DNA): TGTGCCAGTAGCCCCACCGGGACAGCTAACACCGGGGAGCTGTTTTTT.

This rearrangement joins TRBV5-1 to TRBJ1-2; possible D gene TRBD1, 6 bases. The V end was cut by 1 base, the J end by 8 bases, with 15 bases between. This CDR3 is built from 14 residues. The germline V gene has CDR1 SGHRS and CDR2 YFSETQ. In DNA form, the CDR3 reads TGCGCCAGCAGCTTGACAGGGCCTTTACTCGGCTACACCTTC. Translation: CASSLTGPLLGYTF. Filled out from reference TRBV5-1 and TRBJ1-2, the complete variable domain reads KAGVTQTPRYLIKTRGQQVTLSCSPISGHRSVSWYQQTPGQGLQFLFEYFSETQRNKGNFPGRFSGRQFSNSRSEMNVSTLELGDSALYLCASSLTGPLLGYTFGSGTRLTVV.

CDR3 nucleotide sequence: TGTGCCAGCAGGCTCTCGGGATTTTCGGGTGAGCAGTTCTTC. It encodes CASRLSGFSGEQFF. The chain combines TRBV13 with TRBJ2-1; maybe TRBD2 (5 bases). The CDR3 consists of 14 residues. Trimming took 6 bases from V and 9 from J, leaving 18 bases between them. The germline V gene encodes CDR1 PRHDT and CDR2 FYEKMQ (reference sequence).

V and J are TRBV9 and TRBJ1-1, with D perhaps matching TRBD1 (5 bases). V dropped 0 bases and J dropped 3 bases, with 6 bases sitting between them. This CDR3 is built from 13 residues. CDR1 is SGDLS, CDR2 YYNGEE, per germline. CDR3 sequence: CASSVGGYTEAFF. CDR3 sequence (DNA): TGTGCCAGCAGCGTAGGGGGCTACACTGAAGCTTTCTTT.

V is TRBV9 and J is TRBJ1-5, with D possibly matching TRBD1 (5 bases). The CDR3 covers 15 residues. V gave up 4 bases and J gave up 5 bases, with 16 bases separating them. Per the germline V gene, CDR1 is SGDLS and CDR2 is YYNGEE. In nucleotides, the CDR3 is TGTGCCAGCAGCCCCCGGGGCAGGGAGGATCAGCCCCAGCATTTT. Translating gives CASSPRGREDQPQHF.

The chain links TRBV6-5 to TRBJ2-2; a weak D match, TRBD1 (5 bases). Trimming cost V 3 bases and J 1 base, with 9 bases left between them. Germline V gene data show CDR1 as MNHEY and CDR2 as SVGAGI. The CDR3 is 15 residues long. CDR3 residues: CASSYSQGNTGELFF. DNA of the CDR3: TGTGCCAGCAGTTATTCGCAGGGGAACACCGGGGAGCTGTTTTTT.

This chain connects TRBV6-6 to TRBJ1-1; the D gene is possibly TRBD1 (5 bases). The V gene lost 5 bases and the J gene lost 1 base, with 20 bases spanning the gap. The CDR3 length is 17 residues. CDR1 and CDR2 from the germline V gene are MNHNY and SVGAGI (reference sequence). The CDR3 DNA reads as TGTGCCAGCAGTCTTAGGTGGCAGGGCAGAGGGAACACTGAAGCTTTCTTT. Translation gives CASSLRWQGRGNTEAFF.

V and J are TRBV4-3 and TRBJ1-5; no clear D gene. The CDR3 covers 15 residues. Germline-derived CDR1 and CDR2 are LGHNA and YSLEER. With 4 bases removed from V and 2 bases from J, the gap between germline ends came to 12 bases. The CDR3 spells CASSLPERGNQPQHF. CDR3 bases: TGCGCCAGCAGCCTCCCGGAGAGGGGCAATCAGCCCCAGCATTTT.

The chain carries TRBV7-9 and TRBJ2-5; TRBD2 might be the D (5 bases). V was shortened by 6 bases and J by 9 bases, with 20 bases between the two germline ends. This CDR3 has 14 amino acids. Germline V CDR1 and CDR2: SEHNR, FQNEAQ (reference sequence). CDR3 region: CASRDFSHFGAQYF. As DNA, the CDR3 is TGTGCCAGCAGGGATTTTAGTCATTTCGGGGCCCAGTACTTC.

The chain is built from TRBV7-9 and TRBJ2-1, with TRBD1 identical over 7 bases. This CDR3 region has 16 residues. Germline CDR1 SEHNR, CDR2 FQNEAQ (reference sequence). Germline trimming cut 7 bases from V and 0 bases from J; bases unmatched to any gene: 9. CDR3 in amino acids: CASTSFKGASYNEQFF. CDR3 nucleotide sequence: TGTGCCAGCACCTCATTCAAGGGGGCCTCCTACAATGAGCAGTTCTTC.